This T cell receptor (beta chain) was identified in a study of cytomegalovirus exposure and HLA in healthy donors. Overall study findings and caveats: In a later analysis, a genetic analysis reported fewer productive-TCR N-insertions in an Asian-associated ancestry cluster than the cohort average.

On this clone itself: Its cognate antigen is unknown. One end of the junction fails to match germline, which may point to a read error.

Researchers ran the PCR with 60 Vbeta and 13 Jbeta primers. Method: immunoSEQ multiplex PCR; TCRdb's copy keeps in-frame clones and lacks some. The sample lists about 140,000 clones; over 60% were seen once. The source material was PBMCs. The sequence derives from a man in his forties in good health and CMV-seronegative.

This chain's CDR3 is CASTLYYTGELFF. CDR3 coding DNA: TGTGCCAGCACCTTATACTACACCGGGGAGCTGTTTTTT. This chain links TRBV7-6 with TRBJ2-2; D remains ambiguous. The CDR3 covers 13 residues. Germline assignment: CDR1 SGHVS and CDR2 FNYEAQ.